The following is a T cell receptor (beta chain) sequence with its context. This clone was seen just once. The clone's antigen remains unknown. Nothing much larger sits one base from this clone, and base qualities are not available. This entry comes from a study of blood T cell repertoires in COVID-19 (dated by TCRdb to the early 2020s). Context from the whole study: Samples covering the acute and convalescent phases of COVID-19 were provided by collaborators in the United States, Italy and Spain. The material from the prospective study consisted of cDNA or gDNA derived from T cells, B-cell-depleted T cells, or PBMCs. The dataset comprised deeply sampled blood TCRbeta repertoires from subjects exposed to, actively infected with, or recovered from COVID-19. The repertoires were released in a freely available public database intended as a resource for research on the immune response to SARS-CoV-2. The samples were drawn from the first 160 participants of the ongoing ImmuneRACE study and from some 1,300 subjects provided by 6 global collaborators. Sample metadata almost always included a de-identified subject ID, COVID-19 status, age in years and sex. Where available, HLA class I and class II types were taken from metadata supplied by the sample provider and were not determined by assay-based typing. Beyond this particular receptor, the publication reports: The amount of clinical and demographic metadata varied by source and participant and was provided uncurated.

The CDR3 runs 11 amino acids, cysteine and phenylalanine included. Only CDR3 DNA remains: 33 bases, in frame from the first base. CDR1 and CDR2 are read off the germline V gene (reference sequence) as DFQATT and SNEGSKA. V loses 1 base of germline sequence and J loses 11 bases, and the interval between the two ends is 11 bases. The immunoSEQ Assay, a bias-controlled multiplex PCR, was used to amplify TCRbeta CDR3 regions from genomic DNA. Per the authors' processing: Within the assay, amplification of reference gene primers was used to estimate how many nucleated cells each sample contained. To quantify the absolute abundance of each unique TCRbeta CDR3 rearrangement, sequence reads were collapsed and filtered. For each sample, productive Simpson clonality was calculated as the square root of Simpson's diversity index over productive rearrangements. TCRdb obtained this table from immuneACCESS and retained in-frame rearrangements with V and J assigned. These tables miss some clones; where compared with another copy, unresolved V genes account for less than half of the shortfall, and the remainder is unexplained. V and J calls and clone size are as listed in that table; D and trimming were resolved from the DNA. The sample table shows around 180,000 clones, and roughly nine tenths are seen once. In total, the top ten clones hold about a fifth of the sample.

Each collaborating institution followed its own protocols to collect whole blood in K2EDTA tubes. For TCRbeta analysis, collaborators shipped samples as frozen whole blood, isolated PBMCs, or DNA extracted from either of those sample types. Sequencing input: peripheral blood. The sequence is built from TRBV20-1 and TRBJ1-1; no D gene can be assigned with confidence. This clonotype was obtained from a man between 70 and 80 years old with active or convalescent COVID-19. The CDR3 in this case is CSARGGGLAFF. The bases are TGCAGTGCTAGAGGAGGTGGGTTGGCTTTCTTT.